This entry lists 3 T cell receptor beta chains sequenced from one sample in a study of a mutant IDH1 vaccine in newly diagnosed glioma. These receptors have no known antigen. Only in-frame clones appear in the TCRdb table, and some are missing; sequencing was by immunoSEQ multiplex PCR. This table holds about 120,000 clones, 85% to 90% found once. As to time point: week 11, during vaccination. Doses of 300 ug of mutant IDH1 20-mer peptide were given with topical imiquimod. Material: PBMCs, obtained from a glioma patient whose treatment included an IDH1 peptide vaccine. These TCRs come from a woman aged 45 to 65 with glioma.

The rearrangement uses TRBV20-1 and TRBJ2-3; the D is unclear. Germline V gene sequence: CDR1 DFQATT, CDR2 SNEGSKA (reference sequence). CDR3 length: 11 residues. V gave up 6 bases and J gave up 3 bases, with 7 bases separating them. CDR3 bases: TGCAGTGCACAGACAACAGATACGCAGTATTTT. As protein: CSAQTTDTQYF.

This clone has only a few counts. The chain is built from TRBV5-6 and TRBJ2-5; TRBD1 aligns across 7 bases. CDR1 is SGHDT and CDR2 is YYEEEE in the germline V gene. The CDR3 has 18 amino acids. V dropped 0 bases and J dropped 1; count of bases not matched to a gene: 12. The CDR3 nucleotides read TGTGCCAGCAGCTTGGAGGCGACAGGGCACATATCCCAAGAGACCCAGTACTTC. The encoded protein is CASSLEATGHISQETQYF.

V and J are TRBV19 and TRBJ1-2; TRBD1 agrees at 8 bases. Losses at the gene ends were 3 bases for V and 4 bases for J; bases not matched to a gene: 4. This CDR3 comprises 14 residues. In germline, CDR1 is LNHDA, CDR2 SQIVND (reference sequence). This chain's CDR3 is CASSMDRDSYGYTF. CDR3 DNA sequence: TGTGCCAGTAGTATGGACAGGGATAGCTATGGCTACACCTTC.